This TCR beta chain was sequenced in a study of blood T cells in healthy people across ages. Germline V gives CDR1 MRHNA, CDR2 SNTAGT. The CDR3 has 15 residues. Trimming at V came to 4 bases and at J to 4 bases, leaving 5 bases not matched to a gene. Sample-barcoded 5' priming and a J-beta primer mix drove a second PCR of roughly 7 to 11 cycles. Using its own MiXCR run on the 5' RACE reads, TCRdb lists one record per CDR3 protein. The sample shows about 500,000 distinct CDR3 sequences, around 24% of them seen only once. This clonotype was recorded only once. Donors each provided about 9.5 milliliters of peripheral blood. This sample was also put to use in a study of T cells of mothers and their children.

This sequence was found in a boy aged 5-17 years in good health. The V gene is TRBV6-4, the J gene TRBJ2-5; 11 bases are shared with TRBD2. The sample comprised blood. In nucleotides, the CDR3 is TGTGCCAGCAGTGTCGCTAGCGGGGGGTCAGAGACCCAGTACTTC. Its translation is CASSVASGGSETQYF.